This T cell receptor beta chain appears in the sequencing data of a study of blood T cell repertoires in COVID-19. Study-level background: Specimens from acute and convalescent COVID-19 originated in the United States, Italy and Spain. Nucleic acid was either cDNA or gDNA, and it came from T cells, B-cell-depleted T cells, or PBMCs.

Trimming shortened V by 5 bases and J by 0 bases, and 12 bases separated the two germline ends. The CDR3 has 15 residues. Germline V gene data show CDR1 as SGHTA and CDR2 as FQGNSA. In the source study's methods: Scientists estimated how many nucleated cells there were by amplifying reference gene primers. TCRdb's table, derived via immunoSEQ multiplex PCR, lists solely in-frame clones and lacks some. That table is the source of V, J and clone size, and D and trimming were worked out from the DNA. This sample has approximately 99,000 clones, with about 89% found just once. The chain combines TRBV7-2 with TRBJ2-3; TRBD1 might be the D (5 bases). This receptor was obtained from a human donor in a cohort sampled during active COVID-19. The sequenced sample was peripheral blood. CDR3 DNA sequence: TGTGCCAGCAGCCAAGGGGTCAGAAGCACAGATACGCAGTATTTT. It translates to CASSQGVRSTDTQYF.